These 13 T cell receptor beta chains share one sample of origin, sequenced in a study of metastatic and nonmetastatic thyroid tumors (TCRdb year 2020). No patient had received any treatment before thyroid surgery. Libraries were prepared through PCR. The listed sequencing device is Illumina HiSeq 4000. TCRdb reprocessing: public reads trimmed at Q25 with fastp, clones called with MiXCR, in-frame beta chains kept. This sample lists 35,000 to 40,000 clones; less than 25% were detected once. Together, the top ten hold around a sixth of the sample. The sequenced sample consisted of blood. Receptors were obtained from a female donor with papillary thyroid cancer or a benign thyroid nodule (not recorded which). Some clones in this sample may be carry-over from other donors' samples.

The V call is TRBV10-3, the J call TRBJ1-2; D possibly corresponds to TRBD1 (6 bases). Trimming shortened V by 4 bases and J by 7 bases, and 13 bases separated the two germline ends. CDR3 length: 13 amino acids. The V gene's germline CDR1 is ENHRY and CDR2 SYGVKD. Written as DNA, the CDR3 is TGTGCCATCAGTGGCGAGGGGGGGTTTGGCTACACCTTC. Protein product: CAISGEGGFGYTF.

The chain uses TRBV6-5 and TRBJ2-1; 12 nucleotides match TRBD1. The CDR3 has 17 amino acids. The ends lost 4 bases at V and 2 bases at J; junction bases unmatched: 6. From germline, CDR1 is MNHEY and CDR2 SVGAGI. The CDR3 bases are TGTGCCAGCAGTTCGGGACAGGGGGCACTTCCCTACAATGAGCAGTTCTTC. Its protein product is CASSSGQGALPYNEQFF.

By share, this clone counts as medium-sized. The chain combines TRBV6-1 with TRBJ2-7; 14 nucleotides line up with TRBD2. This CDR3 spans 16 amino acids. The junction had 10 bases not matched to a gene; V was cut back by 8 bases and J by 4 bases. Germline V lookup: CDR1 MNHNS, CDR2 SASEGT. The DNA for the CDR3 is TGTGCCAGCTTCGACAGGGGGACTAGCGGGAGTTACGAGCAGTACTTC. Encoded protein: CASFDRGTSGSYEQYF.

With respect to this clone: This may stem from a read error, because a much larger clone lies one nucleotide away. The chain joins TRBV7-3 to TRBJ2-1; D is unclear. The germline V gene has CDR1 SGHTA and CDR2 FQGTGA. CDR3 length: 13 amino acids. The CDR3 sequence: CASGLDSYNEQFF. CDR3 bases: TGTGCCAGCGGCTTGGACTCCTACAATGAGCAGTTCTTC.

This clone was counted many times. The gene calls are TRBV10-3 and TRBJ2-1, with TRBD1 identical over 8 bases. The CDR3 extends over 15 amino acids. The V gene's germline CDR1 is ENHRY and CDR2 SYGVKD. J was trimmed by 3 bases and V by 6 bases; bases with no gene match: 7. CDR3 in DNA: TGTGCCATCAGATCCCCCGGGACAGGCTACAATGAGCAGTTCTTC. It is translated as CAIRSPGTGYNEQFF.

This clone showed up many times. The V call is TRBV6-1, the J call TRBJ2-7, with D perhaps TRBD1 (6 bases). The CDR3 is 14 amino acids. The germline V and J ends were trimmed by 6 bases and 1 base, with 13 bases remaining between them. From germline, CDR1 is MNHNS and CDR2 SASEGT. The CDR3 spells CASSWGRSSYEQYF. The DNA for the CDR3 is TGTGCCAGCAGCTGGGGGCGGAGTTCCTACGAGCAGTACTTC.

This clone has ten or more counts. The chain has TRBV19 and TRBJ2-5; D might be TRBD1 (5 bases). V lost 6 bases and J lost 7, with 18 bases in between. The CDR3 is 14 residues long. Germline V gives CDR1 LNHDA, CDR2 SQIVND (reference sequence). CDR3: CASREGAIKGTQYF. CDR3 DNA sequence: TGTGCCAGTAGGGAAGGGGCAATCAAGGGGACCCAGTACTTC.

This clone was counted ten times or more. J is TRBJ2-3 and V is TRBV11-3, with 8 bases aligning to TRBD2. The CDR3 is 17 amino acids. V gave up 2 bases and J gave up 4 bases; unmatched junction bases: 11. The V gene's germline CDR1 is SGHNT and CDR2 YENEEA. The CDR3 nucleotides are TGTGCCAGCAGCTTAAGATCAGCGGGAGTCCTCCCAGATACGCAGTATTTT. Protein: CASSLRSAGVLPDTQYF.

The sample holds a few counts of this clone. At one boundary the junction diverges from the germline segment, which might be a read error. For the CDR3, the DNA is TGTGCCAGCAGTTCGACTAGCGGATACGAGCAGTATTTC. It specifies CASSSTSGYEQYF. This chain joins TRBV6-2 or TRBV6-3 and TRBJ2-7; TRBD2 aligns across 9 bases. The CDR3 is 13 amino acids. The germline V gene has CDR1 MNHEY and CDR2 SVGEGT.

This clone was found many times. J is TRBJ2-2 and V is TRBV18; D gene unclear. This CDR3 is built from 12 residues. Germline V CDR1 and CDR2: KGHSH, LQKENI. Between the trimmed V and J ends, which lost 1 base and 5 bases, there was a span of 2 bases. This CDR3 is CASSPQTGELFF. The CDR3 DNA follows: TGTGCCAGCTCACCACAAACCGGGGAGCTGTTTTTT.

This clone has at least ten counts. The CDR3 nucleotides read TGTGCCTGGAGTCCCCGGGGGATAGATACGCAGTATTTT. Translated: CAWSPRGIDTQYF. The gene calls are TRBV30 and TRBJ2-3; D might be TRBD2 (6 bases). CDR3 length equals 13 residues. CDR1 is GTSNPN, CDR2 SVGIG, per germline (reference sequence). Trimming cost V 2 bases and J 5 bases, with 11 bases left between them.

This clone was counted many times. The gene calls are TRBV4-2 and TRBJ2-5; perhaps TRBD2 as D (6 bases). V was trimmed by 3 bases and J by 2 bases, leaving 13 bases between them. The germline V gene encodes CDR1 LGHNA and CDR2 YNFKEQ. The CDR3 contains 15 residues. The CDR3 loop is CASSQVGDSQETQYF. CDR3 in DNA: TGTGCCAGCAGCCAGGTAGGGGACTCGCAAGAGACCCAGTACTTC.

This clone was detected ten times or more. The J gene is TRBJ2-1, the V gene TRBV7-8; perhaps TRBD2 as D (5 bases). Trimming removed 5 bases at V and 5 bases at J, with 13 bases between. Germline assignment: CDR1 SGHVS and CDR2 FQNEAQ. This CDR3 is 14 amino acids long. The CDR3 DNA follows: TGTGCCAGCAGCCCGGGTGGAGCGGACAATGAGCAGTTCTTC. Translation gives CASSPGGADNEQFF.